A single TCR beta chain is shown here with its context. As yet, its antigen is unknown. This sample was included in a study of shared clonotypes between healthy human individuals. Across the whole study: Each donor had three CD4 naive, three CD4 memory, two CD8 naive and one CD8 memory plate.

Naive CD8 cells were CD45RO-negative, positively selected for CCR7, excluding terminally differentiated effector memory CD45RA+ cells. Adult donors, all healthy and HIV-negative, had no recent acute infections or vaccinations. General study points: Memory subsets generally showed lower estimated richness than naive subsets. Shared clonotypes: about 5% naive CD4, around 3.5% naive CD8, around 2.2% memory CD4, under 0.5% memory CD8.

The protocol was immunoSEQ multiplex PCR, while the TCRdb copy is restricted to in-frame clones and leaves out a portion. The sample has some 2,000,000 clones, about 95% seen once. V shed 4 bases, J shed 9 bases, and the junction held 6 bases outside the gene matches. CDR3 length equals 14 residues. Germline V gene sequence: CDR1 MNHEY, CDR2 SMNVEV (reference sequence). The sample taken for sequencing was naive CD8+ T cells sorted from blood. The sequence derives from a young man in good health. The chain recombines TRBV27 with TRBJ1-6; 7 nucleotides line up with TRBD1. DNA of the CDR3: TGTGCCAGCAGTTCCGGGACAGTGAGTTCACCCCTCCACTTT. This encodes CASSSGTVSSPLHF.